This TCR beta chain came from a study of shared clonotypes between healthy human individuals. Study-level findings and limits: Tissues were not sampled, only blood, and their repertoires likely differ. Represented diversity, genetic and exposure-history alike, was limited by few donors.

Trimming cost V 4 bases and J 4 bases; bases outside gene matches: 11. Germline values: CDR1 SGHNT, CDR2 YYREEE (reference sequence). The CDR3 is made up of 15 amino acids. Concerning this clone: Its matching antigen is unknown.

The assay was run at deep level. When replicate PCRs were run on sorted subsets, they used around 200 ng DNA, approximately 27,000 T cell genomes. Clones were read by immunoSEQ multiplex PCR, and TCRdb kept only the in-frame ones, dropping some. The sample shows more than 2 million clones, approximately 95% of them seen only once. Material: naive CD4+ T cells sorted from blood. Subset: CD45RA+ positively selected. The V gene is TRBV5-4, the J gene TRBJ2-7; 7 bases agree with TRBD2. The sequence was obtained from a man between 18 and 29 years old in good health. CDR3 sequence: CASSQLGRGVYEQYF. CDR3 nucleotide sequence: TGTGCCAGCAGCCAACTAGGACGGGGGGTATACGAGCAGTACTTC.